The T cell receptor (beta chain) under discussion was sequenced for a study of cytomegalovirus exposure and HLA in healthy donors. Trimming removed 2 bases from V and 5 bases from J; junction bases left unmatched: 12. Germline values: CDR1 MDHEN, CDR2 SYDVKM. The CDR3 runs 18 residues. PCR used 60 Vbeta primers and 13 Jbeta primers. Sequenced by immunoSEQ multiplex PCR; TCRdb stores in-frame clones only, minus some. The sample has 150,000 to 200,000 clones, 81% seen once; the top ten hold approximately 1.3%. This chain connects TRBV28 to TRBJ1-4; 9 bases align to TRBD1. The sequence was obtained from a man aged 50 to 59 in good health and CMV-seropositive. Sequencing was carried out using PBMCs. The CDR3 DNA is TGTGCCAGCAGTTTAGGGGCTATACAGGGGGCCCTAAATGAAAAACTGTTTTTT. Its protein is CASSLGAIQGALNEKLFF.